The clone carrying this TCR beta chain was seen just once. Germline V gene sequence: CDR1 SGHTA, CDR2 FQGTGA. After removal of 7 bases from V and 6 bases from J, the junction contained 7 bases not matched to a gene. The CDR3 contains 14 residues. Generated by immunoSEQ multiplex PCR, the TCRdb table keeps only in-frame clones and is missing some. The sample holds roughly 96,000 clones; 89% are singletons and the top ten take roughly 1.7%. The data derive from a study of T cell responses to AZD1222 COVID-19 vaccine. The chain joins TRBV7-3 to TRBJ2-3; 10 nucleotides align to TRBD2. This clonotype was sampled from an adult in good health. The source was peripheral blood, collected on day 0 of AZD1222 vaccination. The DNA for the CDR3 is TGTGCCAGCAAGAGGACTAGCGGTGCGGATACGCAGTATTTT. It yields the protein CASKRTSGADTQYF. Supplemented by reference TRBV7-3 and TRBJ2-3, the full variable domain reads GAGVSQTPSNKVTEKGKYVELRCDPISGHTALYWYRQSLGQGPEFLIYFQGTGAADDSGLPNDRFFAVRPEGSVSTLKIQRTERGDSAVYLCASKRTSGADTQYFGPGTRLTVL.